The entry below gives a single T cell receptor (beta chain) sequence along with its context. The count of this clone is one. Its recognized antigen is unknown. Base-call qualities are not available, and no considerably larger clone is one nucleotide away. These data are taken from a study of technical replicates of blood from a handful of donors (dated by TCRdb to the late 2010s). The method behind the library was the immunoSEQ multiplex PCR assay. Sourced from immuneACCESS, this table was stored by TCRdb with only in-frame sequences that have V and J called. A share of the clones is absent; for the studies checked, an unresolved V gene accounts for under half, and the remainder has no known explanation. This sample comprises tens of thousands of clones, 94% of them detected only once. The ten largest clonotypes hold roughly 0.37% of the sample. The germline V gene provides CDR1 SGHVS and CDR2 FNYEAQ. At the junction V is shortened by 5 bases and J by 6 bases, with 28 bases in between. The CDR3, cysteine through phenylalanine, is 19 amino acids long. The only DNA kept is the CDR3, 57 bases in frame from the first base.

The sequenced sample was T cells isolated from PBMCs. The receptor chain draws on TRBV7-6 and TRBJ2-2, and the D gene may be TRBD1, 5 bases matching. This sequence was found in a human donor in good health. The DNA reads TGTGCCAGCAGCATGACGATCATGACAGTTTCCTTCTCGTCCGGGGAGCTGTTTTTT. This is translated as CASSMTIMTVSFSSGELFF.